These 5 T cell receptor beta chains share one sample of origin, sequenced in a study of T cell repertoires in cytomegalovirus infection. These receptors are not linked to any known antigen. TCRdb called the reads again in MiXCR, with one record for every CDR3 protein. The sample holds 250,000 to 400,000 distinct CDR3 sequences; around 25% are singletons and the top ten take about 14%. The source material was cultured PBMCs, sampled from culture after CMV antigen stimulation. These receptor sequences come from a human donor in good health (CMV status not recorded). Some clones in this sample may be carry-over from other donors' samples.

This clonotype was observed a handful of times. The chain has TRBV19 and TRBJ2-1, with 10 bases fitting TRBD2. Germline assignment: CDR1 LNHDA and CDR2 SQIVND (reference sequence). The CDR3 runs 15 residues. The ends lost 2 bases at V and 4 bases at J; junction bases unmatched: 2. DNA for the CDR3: TGTGCCAGTAGTATAAAGCGGGAGGGATACAATGAGCAGTTCTTC. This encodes CASSIKREGYNEQFF. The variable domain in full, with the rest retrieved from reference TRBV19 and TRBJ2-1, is DGGITQSPKYLFRKEGQNVTLSCEQNLNHDAMYWYRQDPGQGLRLIYYSQIVNDFQKGDIAEGYSVSREKKESFPLTVTSAQKNPTAFYLCASSIKREGYNEQFFGPGTRLTVL.

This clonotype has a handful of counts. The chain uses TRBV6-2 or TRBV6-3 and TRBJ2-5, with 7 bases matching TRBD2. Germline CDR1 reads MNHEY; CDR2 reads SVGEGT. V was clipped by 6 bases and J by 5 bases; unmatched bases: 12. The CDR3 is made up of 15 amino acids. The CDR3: CASSPGGGSGETQYF. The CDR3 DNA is TGTGCCAGCAGCCCGGGGGGAGGTTCGGGGGAGACCCAGTACTTC.

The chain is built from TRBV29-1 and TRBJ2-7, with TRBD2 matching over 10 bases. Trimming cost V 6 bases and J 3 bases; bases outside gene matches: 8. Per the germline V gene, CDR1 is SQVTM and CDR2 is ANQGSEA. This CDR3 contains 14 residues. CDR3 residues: CSVGSGRSGYEQYF. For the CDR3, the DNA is TGCAGCGTCGGTAGCGGGAGGAGCGGCTACGAGCAGTACTTC.

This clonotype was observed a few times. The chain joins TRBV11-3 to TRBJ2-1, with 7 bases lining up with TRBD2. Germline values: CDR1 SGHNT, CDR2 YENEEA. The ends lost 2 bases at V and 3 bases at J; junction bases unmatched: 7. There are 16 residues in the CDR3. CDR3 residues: CASSLTLRENYNEQFF. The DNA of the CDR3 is TGTGCCAGCAGCTTAACTCTGCGGGAGAACTACAATGAGCAGTTCTTC. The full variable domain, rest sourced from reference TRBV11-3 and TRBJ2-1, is EAGVVQSPRYKIIEKKQPVAFWCNPISGHNTLYWYLQNLGQGPELLIRYENEEAVDDSQLPKDRFSAERLKGVDSTLKIQPAELGDSAVYLCASSLTLRENYNEQFFGPGTRLTVL.

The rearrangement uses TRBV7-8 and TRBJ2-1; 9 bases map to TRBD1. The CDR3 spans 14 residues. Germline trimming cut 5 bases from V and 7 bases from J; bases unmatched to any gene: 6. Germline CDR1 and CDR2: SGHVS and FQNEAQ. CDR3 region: CASSPRDRANEQFF. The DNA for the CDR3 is TGTGCCAGCAGCCCCCGGGACAGGGCGAATGAGCAGTTCTTC.